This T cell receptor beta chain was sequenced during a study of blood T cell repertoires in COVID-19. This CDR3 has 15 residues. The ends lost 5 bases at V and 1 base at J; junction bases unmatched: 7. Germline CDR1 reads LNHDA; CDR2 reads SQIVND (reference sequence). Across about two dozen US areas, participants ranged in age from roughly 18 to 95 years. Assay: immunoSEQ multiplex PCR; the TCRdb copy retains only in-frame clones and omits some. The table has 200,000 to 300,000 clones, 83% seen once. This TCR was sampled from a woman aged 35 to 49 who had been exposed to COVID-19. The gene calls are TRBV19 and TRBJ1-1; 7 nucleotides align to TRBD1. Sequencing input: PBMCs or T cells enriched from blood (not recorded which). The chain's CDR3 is CASSPLGQPNTEAFF. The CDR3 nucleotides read TGTGCCAGTAGTCCATTGGGACAGCCGAACACTGAAGCTTTCTTT.